The TCR beta chain described here comes from a study of glioma-infiltrating T cells (dated by TCRdb to 2016 to 2017). Turning to the overall study: Glioma tissue, non-neoplastic brain tissue and matched peripheral blood mononuclear cells were used as sources from which TCR alpha- and beta-chain repertoires were sequenced. To measure divergence between tissue and blood T-cell populations, each tissue-infiltrating repertoire was compared with the peripheral blood repertoire of the same patient. The paired cohort was made up of three low-grade glioma patients, 7 to 9 primary glioblastoma patients and three non-glioma patients who contributed non-neoplastic brain tissue. Findings and caveats that apply to the study as a whole: Group comparisons rested on small numbers: three non-neoplastic, three low-grade glioma and seven or eight glioblastoma patients. VJ-independent divergence between tissue and blood was lower than expected in non-neoplastic patients but higher than expected in all gliomas, particularly low-grade gliomas. Very few CDR3 sequences were shared between tissue and blood, attributed to high CDR3 diversity and limited sampling.

This clonotype showed up many times. There is no known antigen for this receptor. Base qualities were left out, and no much larger clone turns up one base away. The iRepertoire nested amplicon-rescue multiplex PCR (arm-PCR) platform was used to amplify TCR alpha and beta CDR3 regions from RNA. The input for one-step reverse transcription and amplification was about 85-400 ng of either tissue mRNA or PBMC total RNA. After bead purification, a secondary multiplex PCR added Illumina adapters, and libraries were gel-purified between 200 and 400 bp. The libraries contained internal 6-nucleotide barcodes that were used for demultiplexing. The libraries were sequenced on an Illumina MiSeq using 2x220 or 2x250 nucleotide paired-end reads. In the paper's pipeline: FLASH 1.2.11 was used to merge paired reads, and BWA-MEM then aligned the reads to the GRCh37 human genome before TRA and TRB reads were extracted. V and J assignment used an IMGT-derived reference of cassette sequences and CDR3 motifs that included pseudogenes. Three-frame translation of reads was performed, and productive CDR3s were defined as those with a C...FGXG motif and no stop codons. A clonotype was defined as a unique combination of a V-J cassette pair and a CDR3 amino acid sequence. Filtering of reads was based on Hamming distance, with the threshold set by the sequence error rate of each sample in mapped regions. TCRdb reanalyzed the raw reads on its own, using fastp at Q25 for trimming and MiXCR for clone calling, and kept in-frame beta chains. Entries are consolidated by CDR3 protein sequence, retaining the most common genes and DNA. TCRdb assigned the V and J calls; the authors' analysis was not used. Here the sample has tens of thousands of distinct CDR3 sequences; approximately 22% occur a single time. The ten top clones hold roughly 7% of the sample.

Trimming removed 5 bases from V and 6 bases from J, leaving 11 bases between the germline ends. The CDR3, from cysteine to phenylalanine, totals 13 residues. The entry retains the CDR3 DNA only, 39 bases that are in frame from base 1. CDR1 and CDR2 (SEHNR, FQNEAQ) derive from the germline V gene (reference sequence). This clonotype originated in a human donor with low-grade glioma or glioblastoma, undergoing nonglioma brain surgery, or in good health (not recorded which). Sequencing was performed on glioma tissue, nonneoplastic brain tissue, or PBMCs (not recorded which). In this chain, TRBV7-9 is recombined with TRBJ1-3, with the D gene not confidently named. The CDR3 loop reads CASSPGPLNTIYF. In nucleotides, the sequence is TGTGCCAGCAGCCCAGGACCGCTAAACACCATATATTTT.